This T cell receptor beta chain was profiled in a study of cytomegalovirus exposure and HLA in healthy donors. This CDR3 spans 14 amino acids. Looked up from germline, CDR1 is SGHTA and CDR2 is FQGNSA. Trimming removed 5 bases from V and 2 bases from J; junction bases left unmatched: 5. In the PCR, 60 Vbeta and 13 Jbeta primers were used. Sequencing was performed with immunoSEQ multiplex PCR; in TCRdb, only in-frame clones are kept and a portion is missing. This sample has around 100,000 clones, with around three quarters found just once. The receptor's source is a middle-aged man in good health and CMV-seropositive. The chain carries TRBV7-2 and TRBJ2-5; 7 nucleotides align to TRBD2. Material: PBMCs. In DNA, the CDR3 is TGTGCCAGCAGCGTACCGGGACTACAAGAGACCCAGTACTTC. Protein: CASSVPGLQETQYF.